This T cell receptor (beta chain) came from a study of blood T cell repertoires in COVID-19. Study as a whole: Both acute and convalescent COVID-19 samples were obtained from the United States, Italy and Spain.

The table came from immunoSEQ multiplex PCR; TCRdb's copy has only in-frame clones and leaves some out. This table holds 200,000 to 300,000 clones, 75% to 95% found once. This sequence originates from a young adult with COVID-19, enrolled during active disease. Specimen: peripheral blood.

In DNA form, the CDR3 reads TGTGCCAGCCGAGCGGAGGGGAGAGGGACCTACGAGCAGTACTTC. Encoded protein: CASRAEGRGTYEQYF. The chain employs TRBV6-5 and TRBJ2-7; D is possibly TRBD2 (6 bases). Trimming took 8 bases from V and 2 from J, leaving 19 bases between them. Germline V gene lookup returns CDR1 MNHEY and CDR2 SVGAGI. CDR3 length: 15 amino acids.